Listed below are T cell receptor beta chains from one sample, sequenced in a study of T-cell reconstitution after alpha-beta-depleted transplantation in children. TCRdb processed the PCR reads anew with MiXCR; each CDR3 protein has one entry. This table holds approximately 240,000 distinct CDR3 sequences, 9.7% found once. The specimen was PBMCs from the stem cell graft donor, collected from the stem cell graft. The receptors shown here come from a human donor who donated a stem cell graft to a child with SCID. Both conserved end residues are part of each CDR3. D genes are given only for firm matches. Size values are once, few and many counts, or a class for expanded clones, and some rows have none.

clone_size: many
j_call: TRBJ2-2
v_call: TRBV6-1
d_call: TRBD1
cdr3_aa: CASSITGAGTGELFF
cdr3_nt: TGTGCCAGCAGTATTACAGGGGCAGGCACCGGGGAGCTGTTTTTT

clone_size: NA
j_call: TRBJ1-1
v_call: TRBV27
d_call: NA
cdr3_aa: CASSSHPSGGTEAFF
cdr3_nt: TGTGCCAGCAGTTCACACCCCTCGGGGGGCACTGAAGCTTTCTTT

clone_size: many
j_call: TRBJ2-7
v_call: TRBV5-5
d_call: NA
cdr3_aa: CASSLGFEGLYEQYF
cdr3_nt: TGTGCCAGCAGCTTGGGATTTGAGGGGCTCTACGAGCAGTACTTC

clone_size: many
j_call: TRBJ2-3
v_call: TRBV5-1
d_call: NA
cdr3_aa: CASSLDFLGKADTQYF
cdr3_nt: TGCGCCAGCAGCTTGGACTTTCTTGGGAAGGCAGATACGCAGTATTTT

clone_size: NA
j_call: TRBJ2-3
v_call: TRBV29-1
d_call: NA
cdr3_aa: CSVVGKTDTQYF
cdr3_nt: TGCAGCGTTGTAGGGAAGACAGATACGCAGTATTTT

clone_size: many
j_call: TRBJ2-2
v_call: TRBV5-1
d_call: TRBD1
cdr3_aa: CASSLETGGTGELFF
cdr3_nt: TGCGCCAGCAGCTTGGAGACAGGGGGCACCGGGGAGCTGTTTTTT

clone_size: many
j_call: TRBJ2-7
v_call: TRBV5-1
d_call: NA
cdr3_aa: CASSLGSRVYEQYF
cdr3_nt: TGCGCCAGCAGCTTGGGCTCCAGGGTCTACGAGCAGTACTTC

clone_size: few
j_call: TRBJ1-2
v_call: TRBV7-9
d_call: NA
cdr3_aa: CASSLVGNNYGYTF
cdr3_nt: TGTGCCAGCAGCTTGGTCGGGAATAACTATGGCTACACCTTC

clone_size: NA
j_call: TRBJ2-3
v_call: TRBV5-1
d_call: TRBD2
cdr3_aa: CASSSGLGPSPDTQYF
cdr3_nt: TGCGCCAGCAGCTCCGGACTAGGACCATCCCCAGATACGCAGTATTTT

clone_size: many
j_call: TRBJ2-2
v_call: TRBV3-1
d_call: NA
cdr3_aa: CASSPSDRGGELFF
cdr3_nt: TGTGCCAGCAGCCCATCGGACCGGGGCGGGGAGCTGTTTTTT

clone_size: NA
j_call: TRBJ1-1
v_call: TRBV6-6
d_call: NA
cdr3_aa: CASSHLVNTEAFF
cdr3_nt: TGTGCCAGCAGCCACCTCGTGAACACTGAAGCTTTCTTT

clone_size: NA
j_call: TRBJ2-1
v_call: TRBV7-2
d_call: NA
cdr3_aa: CASSLTPRGNEQFF
cdr3_nt: TGTGCCAGCAGCCTCACCCCTCGGGGCAATGAGCAGTTCTTC

clone_size: many
j_call: TRBJ1-6
v_call: TRBV5-1
d_call: NA
cdr3_aa: CASLRELIDNSPLHF
cdr3_nt: TGCGCCAGCCTACGAGAGTTAATAGATAATTCACCCCTCCACTTT

clone_size: NA
j_call: TRBJ1-6
v_call: TRBV27
d_call: NA
cdr3_aa: CASSPIPTGYNSPLHF
cdr3_nt: TGTGCCAGCAGTCCAATCCCGACAGGCTATAATTCACCCCTCCACTTT

clone_size: many
j_call: TRBJ1-1
v_call: TRBV7-2
d_call: NA
cdr3_aa: CASSLWAVNTEAFF
cdr3_nt: TGTGCCAGCAGCTTATGGGCCGTGAACACTGAAGCTTTCTTT

clone_size: once
j_call: TRBJ1-1
v_call: TRBV20-1
d_call: NA
cdr3_aa: CSAPLGQQGLTEAFF
cdr3_nt: TGCAGTGCCCCTTTGGGCCAACAGGGATTAACTGAAGCTTTCTTT

clone_size: many
j_call: TRBJ2-7
v_call: TRBV7-2
d_call: TRBD1
cdr3_aa: CASSRQGAYEQYF
cdr3_nt: TGTGCCAGCAGCCGACAGGGTGCCTACGAGCAGTACTTC

clone_size: many
j_call: TRBJ1-1
v_call: TRBV20-1
d_call: TRBD1
cdr3_aa: CSAIGTGITEAFF
cdr3_nt: TGCAGTGCAATAGGGACAGGGATTACTGAAGCTTTCTTT

clone_size: many
j_call: TRBJ2-1
v_call: TRBV5-1
d_call: NA
cdr3_aa: CASSLNPGTLNEQFF
cdr3_nt: TGCGCCAGCAGCTTGAATCCGGGGACACTCAACGAGCAGTTCTTC

clone_size: many
j_call: TRBJ1-1
v_call: TRBV5-1
d_call: NA
cdr3_aa: CASSLNLATYPRNTEAFF
cdr3_nt: TGCGCCAGCAGCTTGAATCTTGCCACCTACCCCAGGAACACTGAAGCTTTCTTT

clone_size: many
j_call: TRBJ2-3
v_call: TRBV12-3/TRBV12-4
d_call: NA
cdr3_aa: CASSFVPNLGWTDTQYF
cdr3_nt: TGTGCCAGCAGTTTCGTCCCTAATTTAGGCTGGACAGATACGCAGTATTTT

clone_size: many
j_call: TRBJ1-6
v_call: TRBV3-1
d_call: NA
cdr3_aa: CASSRVGRGDSPLHF
cdr3_nt: TGTGCCAGCAGCCGGGTGGGACGGGGAGATTCACCCCTCCACTTT

clone_size: many
j_call: TRBJ1-1
v_call: TRBV5-1
d_call: TRBD1
cdr3_aa: CASSWTGTGVEAFF
cdr3_nt: TGCGCCAGCAGCTGGACCGGGACAGGGGTGGAAGCTTTCTTT

clone_size: NA
j_call: TRBJ2-2
v_call: TRBV12-3/TRBV12-4
d_call: NA
cdr3_aa: CASRLPTGRESGELFF
cdr3_nt: TGTGCCAGCAGGCTACCTACGGGCAGGGAGTCCGGGGAGCTGTTTTTT

clone_size: many
j_call: TRBJ2-5
v_call: TRBV4-1
d_call: NA
cdr3_aa: CASSQGVGQETQYF
cdr3_nt: TGCGCCAGCAGCCAAGGGGTCGGACAAGAGACCCAGTACTTC

clone_size: many
j_call: TRBJ2-2
v_call: TRBV2
d_call: TRBD1
cdr3_aa: CASSKSRQGGGELFF
cdr3_nt: TGTGCCAGCAGCAAGAGTCGACAGGGCGGCGGGGAGCTGTTTTTT

clone_size: many
j_call: TRBJ1-4
v_call: TRBV5-1
d_call: TRBD1
cdr3_aa: CASSLDPTGTSANEKLFF
cdr3_nt: TGCGCCAGCAGCTTGGATCCGACAGGGACCTCCGCTAATGAAAAACTGTTTTTT

clone_size: many
j_call: TRBJ2-7
v_call: TRBV27
d_call: NA
cdr3_aa: CASSLYPGVQTYEQYF
cdr3_nt: TGTGCCAGCAGTTTATACCCTGGGGTCCAAACCTACGAGCAGTACTTC

clone_size: many
j_call: TRBJ1-1
v_call: TRBV7-9
d_call: NA
cdr3_aa: CASSTPASEAFF
cdr3_nt: TGTGCCAGCAGCACCCCGGCCAGTGAAGCTTTCTTT

clone_size: many
j_call: TRBJ2-2
v_call: TRBV28
d_call: NA
cdr3_aa: CASHTQVTGTGELFF
cdr3_nt: TGTGCCAGCCACACCCAGGTTACGGGCACCGGGGAGCTGTTTTTT

clone_size: many
j_call: TRBJ1-2
v_call: TRBV7-8
d_call: NA
cdr3_aa: CASSLGPRNYGYTF
cdr3_nt: TGTGCCAGCAGCTTAGGGCCCCGTAACTATGGCTACACCTTC

clone_size: many
j_call: TRBJ2-2
v_call: TRBV4-2
d_call: TRBD1
cdr3_aa: CASSHGDRDTGELFF
cdr3_nt: TGTGCCAGCAGCCACGGGGACAGGGACACCGGGGAGCTGTTTTTT

clone_size: many
j_call: TRBJ1-1
v_call: TRBV18
d_call: NA
cdr3_aa: CASSGQSNTEAFF
cdr3_nt: TGCGCCAGCAGCGGGCAGTCGAACACTGAAGCTTTCTTT

clone_size: many
j_call: TRBJ2-1
v_call: TRBV7-9
d_call: TRBD2
cdr3_aa: CASRLGTSDVNEQFF
cdr3_nt: TGTGCCAGCAGGTTGGGGACTAGCGATGTCAATGAGCAGTTCTTC

clone_size: many
j_call: TRBJ1-5
v_call: TRBV7-9
d_call: TRBD1
cdr3_aa: CASSRGQGNQPQHF
cdr3_nt: TGTGCCAGCAGCCGGGGACAGGGGAACCAGCCCCAGCATTTT

clone_size: many
j_call: TRBJ2-3
v_call: TRBV5-1
d_call: NA
cdr3_aa: CASSLELVGDTQYF
cdr3_nt: TGCGCCAGCAGCTTGGAACTAGTTGGAGATACGCAGTATTTT

clone_size: many
j_call: TRBJ1-5
v_call: TRBV20-1
d_call: NA
cdr3_aa: CSARERSGQSSNQPQHF
cdr3_nt: TGCAGTGCTAGAGAGAGGAGCGGGCAGAGTAGCAATCAGCCCCAGCATTTT

clone_size: many
j_call: TRBJ2-3
v_call: TRBV5-1
d_call: TRBD1
cdr3_aa: CATRTGEPDTQYF
cdr3_nt: TGCGCCACCCGGACAGGGGAGCCAGATACGCAGTATTTT

clone_size: many
j_call: TRBJ1-6
v_call: TRBV28
d_call: NA
cdr3_aa: CASSPPGPDNSPLHF
cdr3_nt: TGTGCCAGCAGTCCTCCGGGCCCCGATAATTCACCCCTCCACTTT

clone_size: many
j_call: TRBJ2-2
v_call: TRBV7-2
d_call: TRBD2
cdr3_aa: CASSLVGAGAGELFF
cdr3_nt: TGTGCCAGCAGCTTAGTTGGGGCGGGGGCCGGGGAGCTGTTTTTT

clone_size: many
j_call: TRBJ1-4
v_call: TRBV12-3/TRBV12-4
d_call: NA
cdr3_aa: CASSLVSNEKLFF
cdr3_nt: TGTGCCAGCAGTTTAGTGTCTAATGAAAAACTGTTTTTT

clone_size: many
j_call: TRBJ1-1
v_call: TRBV20-1
d_call: TRBD1
cdr3_aa: CSAERDRGNSAFF
cdr3_nt: TGCAGTGCCGAACGGGACAGGGGCAACTCTGCTTTCTTT

clone_size: NA
j_call: TRBJ1-5
v_call: TRBV12-3/TRBV12-4
d_call: NA
cdr3_aa: CASRSTRGSNQPQHF
cdr3_nt: TGTGCCAGCAGGTCGACACGAGGTAGTAATCAGCCCCAGCATTTT

clone_size: few
j_call: TRBJ1-1
v_call: TRBV5-1
d_call: NA
cdr3_aa: CASGPTAGVNTEAFF
cdr3_nt: TGCGCCAGCGGCCCGACAGCGGGGGTGAACACTGAAGCTTTCTTT

clone_size: many
j_call: TRBJ2-6
v_call: TRBV5-1
d_call: TRBD2
cdr3_aa: CASSLAERGLQLTGANVLTF
cdr3_nt: TGCGCCAGCAGCTTGGCCGAGCGGGGGCTTCAACTGACTGGGGCCAACGTCCTGACTTTC

clone_size: many
j_call: TRBJ2-1
v_call: TRBV5-1
d_call: NA
cdr3_aa: CASSLAQYNEQFF
cdr3_nt: TGCGCCAGCAGCTTGGCCCAGTACAATGAGCAGTTCTTC

clone_size: once
j_call: TRBJ1-5
v_call: TRBV10-2
d_call: NA
cdr3_aa: CASSESRAGTGQPQHF
cdr3_nt: TGCGCCAGCAGTGAGTCGAGGGCGGGGACGGGACAGCCCCAGCATTTT

clone_size: many
j_call: TRBJ2-5
v_call: TRBV5-1
d_call: NA
cdr3_aa: CASSSQPQETQYF
cdr3_nt: TGCGCCAGCAGCTCCCAACCCCAAGAGACCCAGTACTTC

clone_size: many
j_call: TRBJ2-3
v_call: TRBV19
d_call: NA
cdr3_aa: CASSILAETDTQYF
cdr3_nt: TGTGCCAGTAGTATCTTAGCGGAGACAGATACGCAGTATTTT

clone_size: many
j_call: TRBJ2-3
v_call: TRBV20-1
d_call: NA
cdr3_aa: CSAKERTGTDTQYF
cdr3_nt: TGCAGTGCTAAAGAGCGGACAGGCACAGATACGCAGTATTTT

clone_size: many
j_call: TRBJ1-2
v_call: TRBV7-2
d_call: TRBD1
cdr3_aa: CASSLIFGTGDYGYTF
cdr3_nt: TGTGCCAGCAGCTTAATATTTGGGACAGGGGACTATGGCTACACCTTC

clone_size: many
j_call: TRBJ1-4
v_call: TRBV4-1
d_call: NA
cdr3_aa: CASSQGPGTQEEKLFF
cdr3_nt: TGCGCCAGCAGCCAAGGCCCCGGGACTCAGGAGGAAAAACTGTTTTTT

clone_size: NA
j_call: TRBJ2-4
v_call: TRBV5-1
d_call: NA
cdr3_aa: CASSLDPSGIQYF
cdr3_nt: TGCGCCAGCAGCTTGGATCCAAGCGGCATTCAGTACTTC

clone_size: many
j_call: TRBJ1-1
v_call: TRBV5-1
d_call: NA
cdr3_aa: CASSRLRWENTEAFF
cdr3_nt: TGCGCCAGCAGCCGGCTTAGGTGGGAGAACACTGAAGCTTTCTTT

clone_size: many
j_call: TRBJ1-4
v_call: TRBV5-1
d_call: TRBD1
cdr3_aa: CASSKDRVTSTNEKLFF
cdr3_nt: TGCGCCAGCAGCAAGGACAGGGTCACGTCGACTAATGAAAAACTGTTTTTT